This T cell receptor (beta chain) derives from a study of CD8 T cells in ankylosing spondylitis. Trimming cost V 1 base and J 3 bases, with 13 bases left between them. CDR1 is MDHEN, CDR2 SYDVKM, per germline. CDR3 length: 16 residues. Study-level points and caveats: A motif in TCR beta, a set of under 10 highly homologous variants, appeared characteristic of ankylosing spondylitis blood. Disease-associated clones were reportedly significantly overrepresented in matched ankylosing spondylitis synovial fluid.

This clonotype was picked up a small number of times. The antigen remains undetermined. A quantitative 5'-RACE method, one with molecular barcodes, was used to make TCR beta libraries. TCRdb recomputed calls from the 5' RACE reads with MiXCR, one row per CDR3 protein. The repertoire consists of fewer than 750,000 distinct CDR3 sequences, with 15% to 20% occurring once and the leading ten covering about a fifth. The chain has TRBV28 and TRBJ1-5, with D unclear. Sequenced: blood, either unsorted or a sorted T cell fraction (not recorded which). The sequence came from a male donor with ankylosing spondylitis. CDR3 region: CASSLFEGTSNQPQHF. DNA for the CDR3: TGTGCCAGCAGTTTATTTGAGGGAACTTCCAATCAGCCCCAGCATTTT. The whole variable domain, remainder taken from reference TRBV28 and TRBJ1-5, is DVKVTQSSRYLVKRTGEKVFLECVQDMDHENMFWYRQDPGLGLRLIYFSYDVKMKEKGDIPEGYSVSREKKERFSLILESASTNQTSMYLCASSLFEGTSNQPQHFGDGTRLSIL.